This TCR beta chain was sequenced for a study of CD8 T cells in ankylosing spondylitis. Study results and limitations: Significant enrichment of disease-linked clones was reportedly seen in matched ankylosing spondylitis synovial fluid. In synovial fluid and blood from reactive arthritis, some motif variants were previously reported. In ankylosing spondylitis blood, a motif of roughly 8 highly homologous TCR beta variants appeared characteristic.

As concerns this clonotype: Its antigen is unknown.

Per the germline V gene, CDR1 is SGHAT and CDR2 is FQNNGV. The germline V and J ends were trimmed by 1 base and 9 bases, with 7 bases remaining between them. There are 12 residues in the CDR3. Researchers built TCR beta libraries using quantitative 5'-RACE with molecular barcodes. TCRdb fed the 5' RACE reads into MiXCR, producing one record per CDR3 protein. Among 700,000 or so distinct CDR3 sequences listed, 15% to 20% were seen once. The V gene is TRBV11-2, the J gene TRBJ2-1; no reliable D call. What was sequenced was blood, either unsorted or a sorted T cell fraction (not recorded which). The receptor comes from a male donor with ankylosing spondylitis. The CDR3 DNA sequence: TGTGCCAGCAGCTTAGTTGGGGTTGAGCAGTTCTTC. Its translation is CASSLVGVEQFF.